The next 26 T cell receptor beta chains were all read from a single sample in a study of STAT5B mutations in CD4+ large granular lymphocyte leukemia. The data were produced by immunoSEQ multiplex PCR, yet TCRdb's version contains in-frame clones alone and is incomplete. The sample consists of around 38,000 clones, around nine tenths of them appearing once. Sequencing was carried out using CD4+ T cells from blood buffy coats. The receptors were sampled from a human donor in good health.

The J gene is TRBJ2-1, the V gene TRBV9; D ambiguous. This CDR3 region has 16 residues. CDR1 and CDR2 from the germline V gene are SGDLS and YYNGEE. Between the trimmed V and J ends, which lost 0 bases and 0 bases, there was a span of 10 bases. The CDR3 nucleotides read TGTGCCAGCAGCGTAGTTGGCGGAAGCTCCTACAATGAGCAGTTCTTC. It specifies CASSVVGGSSYNEQFF.

The CDR3 DNA reads as TGTGCCAGCAGTTACGAAATAGATCGGGACACTGAAGCTTTCTTT. Protein: CASSYEIDRDTEAFF. This chain links TRBV6-7 with TRBJ1-1; no clear D. TRBV6-7 is filed as an ORF, its function uncertain. The V end was cut by 2 bases, the J end by 3 bases, with 13 bases between. This CDR3 has 15 residues.

CDR3 bases: TGTGCCAGTAAGGTGGGACAGGGGGTTTTAACCGGGGAGCTGTTTTTT. Its translation is CASKVGQGVLTGELFF. This chain uses TRBV19 with TRBJ2-2, with 11 positions matching TRBD1. Trimming took 7 bases from V and 5 from J; bases not matched to a gene: 9. The length of the CDR3 is 16 residues. From germline, CDR1 is LNHDA and CDR2 SQIVND (reference sequence).

The genes are TRBV7-9 and TRBJ1-2, with TRBD1 identical over 8 bases. The V segment lost 5 bases and the J segment 2 bases; nucleotides outside the gene matches: 4. From germline, CDR1 is SEHNR and CDR2 FQNEAQ (reference sequence). CDR3 size: 14 residues. The CDR3 coding sequence is TGTGCCAGCAGCGATGGACAGGGCAACTATGGCTACACCTTC. Amino acid sequence: CASSDGQGNYGYTF.

The chain couples TRBV2 to TRBJ1-4, with TRBD1 matching over 7 bases. The germline V gene encodes CDR1 SNHLY and CDR2 FYNNEI. The CDR3 covers 13 residues. V gave up 7 bases and J gave up 4 bases; unmatched junction bases: 3. CDR3 region: CASNRDSNEKLFF. The CDR3 DNA follows: TGTGCCAGCAATAGGGACAGTAATGAAAAACTGTTTTTT.

The rearrangement joins TRBV5-1 to TRBJ2-5; 7 bases line up with TRBD1. Germline V gene lookup returns CDR1 SGHRS and CDR2 YFSETQ. This CDR3 region has 15 residues. Germline trimming cut 1 base from V and 1 base from J; bases unmatched to any gene: 4. The CDR3 nucleotides are TGCGCCAGCAGCTTGACAGGACAGGCCCAAGAGACCCAGTACTTC. Translation gives CASSLTGQAQETQYF.

This clone has a single count. This chain links TRBV5-8 with TRBJ1-5; no firm D call. The germline V gene has CDR1 SGHTS and CDR2 YDEGEE. Trimming took 4 bases from V and 0 from J, leaving 11 bases between them. The CDR3 is 15 amino acids. The CDR3 DNA is TGTGCCAGCAGCCTTGGACGGTATAGCAATCAGCCCCAGCATTTT. Amino acids: CASSLGRYSNQPQHF.

The chain recombines TRBV28 with TRBJ1-4, with D possibly TRBD1 on 6 matching bases. V was clipped by 3 bases and J by 5 bases, with 13 bases between them. The CDR3 is made up of 15 amino acids. CDR1 and CDR2 from the germline V gene are MDHEN and SYDVKM. CDR3 in amino acids: CASSFSRGVNEKLFF. DNA of the CDR3: TGTGCCAGCAGTTTCTCCAGGGGAGTGAATGAAAAACTGTTTTTT.

This chain links TRBV7-2 with TRBJ2-3; 10 nucleotides line up with TRBD2. V shed 2 bases, J shed 4 bases, and the junction held 3 bases outside the gene matches. Germline V gives CDR1 SGHTA, CDR2 FQGNSA. CDR3 length: 15 residues. CDR3 loop: CASSLSSGRADTQYF. In DNA form, the CDR3 reads TGTGCCAGCAGCTTATCTAGCGGGAGAGCAGATACGCAGTATTTT.

The chain uses TRBV19 and TRBJ1-5; possibly TRBD1 for D (5 bases). The V end lost 4 bases, the J end lost 5 bases, and 15 bases lay between the germline ends. The CDR3 covers 15 residues. Germline V gene sequence: CDR1 LNHDA, CDR2 SQIVND (reference sequence). The CDR3 spells CASSNLGRDDQPQHF. Written as DNA, the CDR3 is TGTGCCAGTAGTAATCTGGGCAGGGACGATCAGCCCCAGCATTTT.

This chain uses TRBV29-1 with TRBJ1-2; 12 bases agree with TRBD1. CDR1 is SQVTM and CDR2 is ANQGSEA in the germline V gene. The trim removed 6 bases at V and 8 bases at J, leaving 7 bases unmatched. The CDR3 contains 13 residues. DNA of the CDR3: TGCAGCGTAACCGGGACAGGGGGCGAAGGCTACACCTTC. Protein: CSVTGTGGEGYTF.

The V and J genes are TRBV5-4 and TRBJ1-4; 8 bases align to TRBD1. This CDR3 region has 15 residues. V was pared by 4 bases and J by 5 bases, with 7 bases of the junction left unmatched. Per germline, CDR1 SGHNT and CDR2 YYREEE (reference sequence). DNA of the CDR3: TGTGCCAGCAGCGTCGGACAGGGAGGGAATGAAAAACTGTTTTTT. Protein product: CASSVGQGGNEKLFF.

This chain uses TRBV29-1 with TRBJ2-3, with D unclear. Germline assignment: CDR1 SQVTM and CDR2 ANQGSEA. The V gene lost 3 bases and the J gene lost 0 bases, with 4 bases spanning the gap. There are 12 residues in the CDR3. CDR3 in amino acids: CSVDPSTDTQYF. CDR3 nucleotide sequence: TGCAGCGTTGACCCTAGCACAGATACGCAGTATTTT.

The sample holds one count of this clone. The chain employs TRBV7-2 and TRBJ2-2, with D uncertain. Germline-derived CDR1 and CDR2 are SGHTA and FQGNSA. The V and J ends lost 7 bases and 1 base respectively, with 7 bases between them. This CDR3 has 13 amino acids. The CDR3 protein is CASNWQNTGELFF. CDR3 nucleotides: TGTGCCAGCAATTGGCAGAACACCGGGGAGCTGTTTTTT.

This clone was observed a few times. The V gene is TRBV5-5, the J gene TRBJ2-1, with TRBD1 matching over 7 bases. Germline values: CDR1 SGHKS, CDR2 YYEKEE (reference sequence). J gave up 0 bases and V 4 bases, and 4 bases lay outside the gene matches. The CDR3 extends over 15 amino acids. Here the CDR3 DNA reads TGTGCCAGCAGCCCCCGGGACAGCTCCTACAATGAGCAGTTCTTC. Encoded protein: CASSPRDSSYNEQFF.

This rearrangement joins TRBV2 to TRBJ2-5; 7 bases align to TRBD2. The V gene's germline CDR1 is SNHLY and CDR2 FYNNEI. The CDR3 spans 13 residues. V was pared by 6 bases and J by 3 bases, with 4 bases of the junction left unmatched. CDR3 DNA sequence: TGTGCCAGCAGCCGGACTAGAGAAGAGACCCAGTACTTC. Its translation is CASSRTREETQYF.

The chain is built from TRBV6-1 and TRBJ1-4; D might be TRBD1 (6 bases). V was cut by 6 bases and J by 7 bases, with 15 bases left in between. The CDR3 runs to 14 residues. In germline, CDR1 is MNHNS, CDR2 SASEGT. The CDR3 bases are TGTGCCAGCAGAAACAGGGCTCGGGGTGAAAAACTGTTTTTT. It specifies CASRNRARGEKLFF.

V is TRBV4-3 and J is TRBJ2-7, with 8 bases lining up with TRBD2. Germline assignment: CDR1 LGHNA and CDR2 YSLEER. CDR3 length: 14 residues. The J segment lost 2 bases and the V segment lost 4 bases, leaving 4 bases of the junction unmatched. CDR3 sequence: CASSPRGGAYEQYF. In DNA, the CDR3 is TGCGCCAGCAGCCCCCGGGGGGGGGCCTACGAGCAGTACTTC.

The chain recombines TRBV5-4 with TRBJ2-5; 7 nucleotides agree with TRBD2. The germline V gene has CDR1 SGHNT and CDR2 YYREEE (reference sequence). With 2 bases clipped from V and 5 bases from J, the junction kept 6 bases outside the gene matches. The CDR3 runs 14 residues. CDR3 sequence (DNA): TGTGCCAGCAGCTTCCGCGGGAGTTTGGAGACCCAGTACTTC. This gives the protein CASSFRGSLETQYF.

The chain couples TRBV29-1 to TRBJ2-2, with 9 bases lining up with TRBD2. Per germline, CDR1 SQVTM and CDR2 ANQGSEA. The CDR3 is made up of 15 amino acids. With V trimmed by 6 bases and J by 4 bases, 9 bases remained unmatched. The CDR3 sequence is CSVIVAGESTGELFF. In DNA form, the CDR3 reads TGCAGCGTGATAGTAGCGGGAGAATCCACCGGGGAGCTGTTTTTT.

This clone appeared a few times. The chain employs TRBV6-6 and TRBJ2-5, with 7 bases aligning to TRBD2. CDR1 MNHNY and CDR2 SVGAGI come from the germline V gene (reference sequence). Trimming removed 5 bases from V and 5 bases from J; junction bases left unmatched: 2. The CDR3 runs 12 residues. DNA of the CDR3: TGTGCCAGCAGTGCGGGAGTGGAGACCCAGTACTTC. Its translation: CASSAGVETQYF.

The rearrangement links TRBV7-6 to TRBJ2-2; D gene unclear. Trimming removed 4 bases from V and 8 bases from J, with 5 bases in between. CDR3 size: 11 residues. The germline CDR1 and CDR2 sequences are SGHVS and FNYEAQ. CDR3 in amino acids: CASSSQGELFF. Written as DNA, the CDR3 is TGTGCCAGCAGCTCCCAGGGGGAGCTGTTTTTT.

This chain connects TRBV7-2 to TRBJ2-5, with 10 bases identical to TRBD2. The CDR3 is 16 residues long. Germline loops: CDR1 SGHTA, CDR2 FQGNSA. V lost 5 bases and J lost 2; bases outside the gene matches: 8. CDR3 protein: CASSTHLAGAQETQYF. The DNA of the CDR3 is TGTGCCAGCAGCACCCATCTAGCGGGAGCGCAAGAGACCCAGTACTTC.

This clone was detected only once. The V gene is TRBV28, the J gene TRBJ2-6; D unresolved. The V end was cut by 7 bases, the J end by 1 base, with 2 bases between. In germline, CDR1 is MDHEN, CDR2 SYDVKM. The CDR3 runs to 12 residues. CDR3 coding DNA: TGTGCCAGCACTTCTGGGGCCAACGTCCTGACTTTC. It is translated as CASTSGANVLTF.

The chain employs TRBV11-2 and TRBJ2-5, with TRBD2 identical over 12 bases. CDR3 size: 15 residues. Germline CDR1 SGHAT, CDR2 FQNNGV. J lost 4 bases, V lost 3 bases, and 3 bases had no gene match. The CDR3 coding sequence is TGTGCCAGCAGCTTCGGACTAGCGGGAAGAGAGACCCAGTACTTC. This encodes CASSFGLAGRETQYF.

CDR3 loop: CASSRDARQGQPQHF. CDR3 DNA: TGTGCCAGCTCTAGGGACGCTCGGCAGGGTCAGCCCCAGCATTTT. The gene calls are TRBV6-6 and TRBJ1-5; possible D gene TRBD1, 5 bases. Germline V lookup: CDR1 MNHNY, CDR2 SVGAGI (reference sequence). Trimming cost V 8 bases and J 6 bases, with 20 bases left between them. This CDR3 spans 15 amino acids.